The clone carrying this TCR beta chain came up a few times. Its cognate antigen is unknown. Trimming removed 1 base from V and 1 base from J, with 7 bases in between. The CDR3 has 14 amino acids. CDR1 is LNHDA, CDR2 SQIVND, per germline (reference sequence). Clinical symptoms, serum thyroxine and TRAb, thyroid ultrasound and orbital computed tomography were used for the diagnoses. Amplification of TCR beta CDR3 regions was performed using RNA transcripts as template. The HTBI primer set was used in a first-round RT-PCR of the TCR CDR3. TCRdb reprocessed the multiplex PCR reads with MiXCR, giving one entry per CDR3 protein. The data show hundreds of thousands of distinct CDR3 sequences, with just under 45% seen just once and under 8.5% held by the top ten. This entry is derived from a study of T cells in Graves' hyperthyroidism and ophthalmopathy. General study points: Before onset, by a median of approximately 6.8 months, the model predicted ophthalmopathy. Patients with ophthalmopathy were separated from those with stable hyperthyroidism by a 13 V-J model. Most clonotypes that expanded in the thyroid above 0.001 also showed up in blood.

The sample taken for sequencing was peripheral blood or thyroid tissue (not recorded which). This sequence originates from an adult man with Graves' disease, either hyperthyroidism or ophthalmopathy (not recorded which). The chain is built from TRBV19 and TRBJ1-1; no clear D gene. The CDR3 loop reads CASSIGYRNTEAFF. The CDR3 coding sequence is TGTGCCAGTAGTATAGGCTACAGGAACACTGAAGCTTTCTTT.